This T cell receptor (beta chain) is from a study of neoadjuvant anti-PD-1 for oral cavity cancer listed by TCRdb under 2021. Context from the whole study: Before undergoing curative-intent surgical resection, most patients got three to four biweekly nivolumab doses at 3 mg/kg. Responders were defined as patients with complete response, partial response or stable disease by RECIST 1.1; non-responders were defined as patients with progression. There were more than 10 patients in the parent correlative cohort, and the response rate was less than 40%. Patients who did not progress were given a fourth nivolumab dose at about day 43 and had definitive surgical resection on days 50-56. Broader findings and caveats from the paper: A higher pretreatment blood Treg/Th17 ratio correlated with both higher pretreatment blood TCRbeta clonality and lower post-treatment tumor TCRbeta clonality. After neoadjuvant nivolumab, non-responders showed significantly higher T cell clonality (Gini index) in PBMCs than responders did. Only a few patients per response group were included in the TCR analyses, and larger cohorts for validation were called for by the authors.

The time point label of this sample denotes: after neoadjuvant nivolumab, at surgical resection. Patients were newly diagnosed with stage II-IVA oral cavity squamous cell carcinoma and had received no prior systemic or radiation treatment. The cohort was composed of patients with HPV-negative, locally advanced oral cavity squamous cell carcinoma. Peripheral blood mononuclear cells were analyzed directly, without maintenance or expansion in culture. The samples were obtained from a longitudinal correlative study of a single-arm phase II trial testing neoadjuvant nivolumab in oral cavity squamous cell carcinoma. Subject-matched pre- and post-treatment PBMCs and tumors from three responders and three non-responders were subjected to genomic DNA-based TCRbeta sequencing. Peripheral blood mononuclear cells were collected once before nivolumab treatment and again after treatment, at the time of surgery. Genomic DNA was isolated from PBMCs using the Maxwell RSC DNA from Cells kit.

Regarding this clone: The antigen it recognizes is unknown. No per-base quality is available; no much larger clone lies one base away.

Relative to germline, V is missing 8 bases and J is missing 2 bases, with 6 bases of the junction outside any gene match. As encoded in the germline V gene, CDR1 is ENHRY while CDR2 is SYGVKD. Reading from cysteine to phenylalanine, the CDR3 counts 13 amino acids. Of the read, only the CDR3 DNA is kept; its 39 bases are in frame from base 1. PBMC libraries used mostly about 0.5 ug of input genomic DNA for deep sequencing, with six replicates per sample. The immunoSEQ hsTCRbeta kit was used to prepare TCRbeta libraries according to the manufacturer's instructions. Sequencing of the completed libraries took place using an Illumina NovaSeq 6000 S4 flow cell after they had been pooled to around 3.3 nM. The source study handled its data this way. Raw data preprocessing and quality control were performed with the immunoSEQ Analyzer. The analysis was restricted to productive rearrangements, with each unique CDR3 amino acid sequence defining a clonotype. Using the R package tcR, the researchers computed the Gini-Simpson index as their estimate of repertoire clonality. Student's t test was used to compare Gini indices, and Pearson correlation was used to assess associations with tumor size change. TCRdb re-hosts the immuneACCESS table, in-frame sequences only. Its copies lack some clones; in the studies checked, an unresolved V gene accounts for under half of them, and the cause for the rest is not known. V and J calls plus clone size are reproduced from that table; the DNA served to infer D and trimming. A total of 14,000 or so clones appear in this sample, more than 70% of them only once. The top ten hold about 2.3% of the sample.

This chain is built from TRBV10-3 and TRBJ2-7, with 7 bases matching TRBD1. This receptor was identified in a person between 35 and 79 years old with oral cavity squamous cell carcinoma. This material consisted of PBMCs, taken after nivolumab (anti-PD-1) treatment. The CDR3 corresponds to CAIGKGTAYEQYF. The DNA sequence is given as TGTGCCATCGGCAAAGGGACAGCCTACGAGCAGTACTTC.